The 18 T cell receptor beta chains given below trace back to one sample, sequenced in a study of cytomegalovirus exposure and HLA in healthy donors. The PCR contained 60 Vbeta and 13 Jbeta primers. Profiling relied on immunoSEQ multiplex PCR, and the TCRdb table lists in-frame clones only, not all of them. The table lists about 130,000 clones, 75% to 85% of them singletons. The material sequenced was PBMCs. The receptor set was obtained from a man younger than 40 in good health and CMV-seronegative.

This chain links TRBV5-1 with TRBJ2-7, with 7 nucleotides matching TRBD1. In germline, CDR1 is SGHRS, CDR2 YFSETQ. The junction had 4 bases not matched to a gene; V was cut back by 4 bases and J by 3 bases. The CDR3 extends over 13 amino acids. CDR3 protein: CASSRDSNYEQYF. The CDR3 DNA follows: TGCGCCAGCAGCCGGGACAGTAACTACGAGCAGTACTTC. The full variable domain, completed using reference TRBV5-1 and TRBJ2-7, is KAGVTQTPRYLIKTRGQQVTLSCSPISGHRSVSWYQQTPGQGLQFLFEYFSETQRNKGNFPGRFSGRQFSNSRSEMNVSTLELGDSALYLCASSRDSNYEQYFGPGTRLTVT.

The chain recombines TRBV29-1 with TRBJ2-5, with a possible D match to TRBD2 (5 bases). Trimming left V 0 bases short and J 4 bases short, with 6 bases between. This CDR3 contains 12 residues. CDR1 SQVTM and CDR2 ANQGSEA come from the germline V gene. CDR3 in amino acids: CSVEESGETQYF. CDR3 DNA: TGCAGCGTTGAAGAGAGCGGAGAGACCCAGTACTTC.

The chain uses TRBV7-2 and TRBJ1-5; maybe TRBD1 (6 bases). Trimming removed 4 bases at V and 7 bases at J, with 14 bases between. Germline CDR1 and CDR2: SGHTA and FQGNSA. The CDR3 consists of 14 residues. The DNA for the CDR3 is TGTGCCAGCAGCTCCATGACAGGAAAACAGCCCCAGCATTTT. This translates into CASSSMTGKQPQHF. The whole variable domain, filled in from reference TRBV7-2 and TRBJ1-5, reads GAGVSQSPSNKVTEKGKDVELRCDPISGHTALYWYRQSLGQGLEFLIYFQGNSAPDKSGLPSDRFSAERTGGSVSTLTIQRTQQEDSAVYLCASSSMTGKQPQHFGDGTRLSIL.

This chain joins TRBV9 and TRBJ2-7, with 13 bases fitting TRBD2. The CDR3 runs 16 residues. Germline CDR1 reads SGDLS; CDR2 reads YYNGEE. The V and J ends lost 4 bases and 4 bases, in that order; junction bases with no gene match: 8. This chain's CDR3 is CASSSSGTSGTYEQYF. For the CDR3, the DNA is TGTGCCAGCAGCTCCTCTGGGACTAGCGGGACTTACGAGCAGTACTTC.

The chain has TRBV6-5 and TRBJ1-1, with D unclear. The germline CDR1 and CDR2 sequences are MNHEY and SVGAGI. The CDR3 has 13 residues. V was pared by 10 bases and J by 0 bases, with 12 bases between. CDR3 nucleotide sequence: TGTGCCACCAGGATACAACTGAACACTGAAGCTTTCTTT. It translates to CATRIQLNTEAFF.

The chain is built from TRBV9 and TRBJ1-5, with 7 bases lining up with TRBD1. The CDR3 contains 13 residues. CDR1 is SGDLS, CDR2 YYNGEE, per germline. V lost 4 bases and J lost 4; bases outside the gene matches: 2. Written as DNA, the CDR3 is TGTGCCAGCAGCTCACAGGGGAATCAGCCCCAGCATTTT. It yields the protein CASSSQGNQPQHF.

This clone was observed a handful of times. The chain links TRBV7-2 to TRBJ2-7; 8 nucleotides align to TRBD2. Trimming removed 1 base from V and 5 bases from J; junction bases left unmatched: 4. Germline V gene sequence: CDR1 SGHTA, CDR2 FQGNSA. This CDR3 has 14 amino acids. Here the CDR3 reads CASSLVTSGNEQYF. The CDR3 DNA reads as TGTGCCAGCAGCTTAGTTACTAGCGGCAACGAGCAGTACTTC.

The gene calls are TRBV19 and TRBJ1-4; perhaps TRBD1 as D (6 bases). The CDR3 runs 14 residues. CDR1 is LNHDA and CDR2 is SQIVND in the germline V gene (reference sequence). Deletions cut 3 bases from V and 5 bases from J, with 10 bases between. CDR3 residues: CASSIPGGNEKLFF. The CDR3 nucleotides are TGTGCCAGTAGTATCCCGGGGGGCAATGAAAAACTGTTTTTT.

V gene TRBV19 combines with J gene TRBJ2-7, with 8 bases fitting TRBD2. J was trimmed by 7 bases and V by 4 bases; bases with no gene match: 3. In germline, CDR1 is LNHDA, CDR2 SQIVND (reference sequence). The CDR3 totals 12 residues. CDR3 DNA: TGTGCCAGTAGTACCGGGACTAGGGAGCAGTACTTC. Translated, it gives CASSTGTREQYF. The full variable domain, its missing parts supplied by reference TRBV19 and TRBJ2-7, is DGGITQSPKYLFRKEGQNVTLSCEQNLNHDAMYWYRQDPGQGLRLIYYSQIVNDFQKGDIAEGYSVSREKKESFPLTVTSAQKNPTAFYLCASSTGTREQYFGPGTRLTVT.

The gene calls are TRBV19 and TRBJ2-2; TRBD2 aligns across 8 bases. The germline V gene encodes CDR1 LNHDA and CDR2 SQIVND (reference sequence). This CDR3 contains 15 residues. Trimming cost V 4 bases and J 7 bases; bases outside gene matches: 8. The CDR3 nucleotides read TGTGCCAGTAGTAAGAGCGGGAGAAGATTCGGGGAGCTGTTTTTT. Translating it yields CASSKSGRRFGELFF.

V gene TRBV6-1 combines with J gene TRBJ1-1, with 8 nucleotides matching TRBD1. J lost 3 bases, V lost 10 bases, and 10 bases had no gene match. The CDR3 totals 14 residues. The V gene's germline CDR1 is MNHNS and CDR2 SASEGT. The CDR3: CATTWETGDTEAFF. Written as DNA, the CDR3 is TGTGCCACCACCTGGGAGACAGGGGACACTGAAGCTTTCTTT.

This clone came up a few times. The chain uses TRBV6-6 and TRBJ1-5; tentative D call: TRBD1 (6 bases). Germline V CDR1 and CDR2: MNHNY, SVGAGI (reference sequence). CDR3 length equals 14 residues. Trimming removed 2 bases from V and 6 bases from J, with 11 bases in between. DNA of the CDR3: TGTGCCAGCAGTTACGCAGGGGTGGGTCAGCCCCAGCATTTT. Translating it yields CASSYAGVGQPQHF.

The rearrangement links TRBV7-2 to TRBJ1-3, with D uncertain. Germline loops: CDR1 SGHTA, CDR2 FQGNSA. This CDR3 spans 15 amino acids. The V end lost 5 bases, the J end lost 0 bases, and 11 bases lay between the germline ends. The CDR3 reads CASSHEGNSGNTIYF. CDR3 bases: TGTGCCAGCAGCCATGAGGGAAACTCTGGAAACACCATATATTTT. The full variable domain, completed using reference TRBV7-2 and TRBJ1-3, is GAGVSQSPSNKVTEKGKDVELRCDPISGHTALYWYRQSLGQGLEFLIYFQGNSAPDKSGLPSDRFSAERTGGSVSTLTIQRTQQEDSAVYLCASSHEGNSGNTIYFGEGSWLTVV.

This clone turned up a few times. The chain links TRBV19 to TRBJ1-1; D possibly corresponds to TRBD1 (6 bases). This CDR3 is 13 amino acids long. Between the trimmed V and J ends, which lost 5 bases and 7 bases, there was a span of 14 bases. From germline, CDR1 is LNHDA and CDR2 SQIVND (reference sequence). The CDR3 region is CASSAPGEDEAFF. In nucleotides, the CDR3 is TGTGCCAGTAGTGCCCCAGGGGAAGATGAAGCTTTCTTT. Supplemented by reference TRBV19 and TRBJ1-1, the full variable domain reads DGGITQSPKYLFRKEGQNVTLSCEQNLNHDAMYWYRQDPGQGLRLIYYSQIVNDFQKGDIAEGYSVSREKKESFPLTVTSAQKNPTAFYLCASSAPGEDEAFFGQGTRLTVV.

This clone was detected only a few times. The rearrangement uses TRBV6-7 and TRBJ1-5; tentative D call: TRBD1 (5 bases). TRBV6-7 is designated an ORF whose function remains uncertain. Trimming removed 2 bases from V and 6 bases from J, with 11 bases in between. This CDR3 has 14 residues. CDR3 loop: CASSYRPGFQPQHF. The CDR3 DNA follows: TGTGCCAGCAGTTACAGGCCAGGGTTTCAGCCCCAGCATTTT.

Comment on this clone: Other DNA sequences in the same sample also yield this CDR3. The genes are TRBV7-2 and TRBJ2-7; TRBD1 matches 9 bases. Germline trimming cut 5 bases from V and 2 bases from J; bases unmatched to any gene: 4. Germline V lookup: CDR1 SGHTA, CDR2 FQGNSA. The CDR3 loop spans 14 amino acids. DNA of the CDR3: TGTGCCAGCAGCCTTGGACAGGGGACCTACGAGCAGTACTTC. This sequence encodes CASSLGQGTYEQYF.

This chain joins TRBV28 and TRBJ2-7; 8 bases align to TRBD1. V gave up 2 bases and J gave up 2 bases; unmatched junction bases: 14. There are 18 residues in the CDR3. Germline loops: CDR1 MDHEN, CDR2 SYDVKM. This CDR3 is CASSLPSPVDRGTYEQYF. The CDR3, as DNA: TGTGCCAGCAGTTTACCAAGCCCCGTTGACAGGGGAACCTACGAGCAGTACTTC.

V usage is TRBV28 and J usage is TRBJ2-7; 8 nucleotides match TRBD2. Germline loops: CDR1 MDHEN, CDR2 SYDVKM. Trimming at V came to 5 bases and at J to 6 bases, leaving 6 bases not matched to a gene. The length of the CDR3 is 13 residues. CDR3 region: CASSDGGRCEQYF. CDR3 in DNA: TGTGCCAGCAGTGATGGCGGGAGGTGCGAGCAGTACTTC.